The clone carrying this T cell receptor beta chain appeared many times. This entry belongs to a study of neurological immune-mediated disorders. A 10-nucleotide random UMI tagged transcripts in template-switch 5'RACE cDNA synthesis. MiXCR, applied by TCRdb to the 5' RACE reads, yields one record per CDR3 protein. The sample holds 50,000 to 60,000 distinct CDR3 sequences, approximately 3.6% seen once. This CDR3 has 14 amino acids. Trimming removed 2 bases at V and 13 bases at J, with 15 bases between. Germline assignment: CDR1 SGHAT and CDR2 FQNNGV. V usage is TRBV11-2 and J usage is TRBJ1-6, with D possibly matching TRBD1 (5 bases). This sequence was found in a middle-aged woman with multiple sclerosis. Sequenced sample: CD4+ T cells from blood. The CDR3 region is CASSLSQGGLPLHF. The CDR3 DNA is TGTGCCAGCAGCTTATCTCAGGGCGGTCTTCCCCTCCACTTT.